The 8 T cell receptor beta chains below come from one sample, sequenced in a study of cytomegalovirus exposure and HLA in healthy donors. The PCR had 60 Vbeta and 13 Jbeta primers. The data were produced by immunoSEQ multiplex PCR, yet TCRdb's version contains in-frame clones alone and is incomplete. The sample has 65,000 to 80,000 clones; roughly 79% are singletons. The specimen sequenced was PBMCs. These receptors all stem from a woman aged 40 to 55 in good health and CMV-seropositive.

The chain combines TRBV30 with TRBJ2-2; 8 bases match TRBD2. The CDR3 covers 15 residues. In germline, CDR1 is GTSNPN, CDR2 SVGIG (reference sequence). V shed 3 bases, J shed 0 bases, and the junction held 3 bases outside the gene matches. The CDR3 DNA is TGTGCCTGGAGGCGACTAGCGTCGAACACCGGGGAGCTGTTTTTT. This translates into CAWRRLASNTGELFF.

The CDR3 DNA reads as TGTGCCATCAGTGAGGGGAGGCGGCTAGCGGGGTTCGGGGAGTACAATGAGCAGTTCTTC. Its translation: CAISEGRRLAGFGEYNEQFF. The chain links TRBV10-3 to TRBJ2-1; TRBD2 matches 9 bases. The germline V gene has CDR1 ENHRY and CDR2 SYGVKD. The CDR3 is 20 amino acids. The V segment lost 2 bases and the J segment 4 bases; nucleotides outside the gene matches: 18.

The rearrangement uses TRBV19 and TRBJ1-2; D gene unclear. Germline loops: CDR1 LNHDA, CDR2 SQIVND (reference sequence). V lost 3 bases to trimming and J lost 6 bases, with 5 bases between them. The CDR3 loop spans 11 amino acids. The CDR3 DNA is TGTGCCAGTAGTATTTATAATGGCTACACCTTC. It specifies CASSIYNGYTF.

V is TRBV27 and J is TRBJ1-1; possibly TRBD1 for D (5 bases). CDR3 length equals 12 residues. Germline V CDR1 and CDR2: MNHEY, SMNVEV (reference sequence). Trimming left V 7 bases short and J 5 bases short, with 11 bases between. The CDR3 spells CASKGWLTEAFF. The CDR3, as DNA: TGTGCCAGCAAGGGGTGGTTGACTGAAGCTTTCTTT.

Points on this clone: The same CDR3 arises from other DNA sequences in this sample as well. The V gene is TRBV5-1, the J gene TRBJ2-5, with 9 bases fitting TRBD2. The germline V gene has CDR1 SGHRS and CDR2 YFSETQ. The CDR3 consists of 14 residues. V lost 5 bases and J lost 5; bases outside the gene matches: 7. CDR3 DNA: TGCGCCAGCAGTCAAGGACTAGCGAAGGAGACCCAGTACTTC. This translates into CASSQGLAKETQYF.

CDR3 sequence: CASSDGLAGGPFRDTQYF. The CDR3 DNA follows: TGTGCCAGCAGTGACGGACTAGCGGGGGGGCCTTTTAGAGATACGCAGTATTTT. V is TRBV2 and J is TRBJ2-3, with 15 bases fitting TRBD2. V lost 3 bases to trimming and J lost 5 bases; unmatched junction nucleotides: 9. The CDR3 contains 18 residues. Germline lookup yields CDR1 SNHLY and CDR2 FYNNEI.

The chain has TRBV9 and TRBJ1-2; 10 bases are shared with TRBD1. The CDR3 is made up of 14 amino acids. V trimming: 6 bases; J trimming: 1 base; junction bases outside the gene matches: 3. Germline V gene sequence: CDR1 SGDLS, CDR2 YYNGEE. CDR3 nucleotides: TGTGCCAGCACCGGGACAGGGGATAACTATGGCTACACCTTC. Translating it yields CASTGTGDNYGYTF.

The rearrangement uses TRBV7-2 and TRBJ1-5; D is ambiguous. Germline V gene sequence: CDR1 SGHTA, CDR2 FQGNSA. The CDR3 length is 14 residues. V was trimmed by 5 bases and J by 3 bases, leaving 11 bases between them. This CDR3 is CASSGGRNNQPQHF. The CDR3 DNA is TGTGCCAGCAGCGGAGGACGGAACAATCAGCCCCAGCATTTT.